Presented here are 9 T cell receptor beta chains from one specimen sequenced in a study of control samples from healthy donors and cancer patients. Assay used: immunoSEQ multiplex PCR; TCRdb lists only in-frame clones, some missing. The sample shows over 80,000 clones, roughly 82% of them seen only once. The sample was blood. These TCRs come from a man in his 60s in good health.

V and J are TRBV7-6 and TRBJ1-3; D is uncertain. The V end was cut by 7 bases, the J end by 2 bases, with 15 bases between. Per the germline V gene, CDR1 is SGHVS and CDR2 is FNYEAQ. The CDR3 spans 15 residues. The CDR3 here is CASKPSEGTGNTIYF. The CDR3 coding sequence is TGTGCCAGCAAACCCTCCGAGGGTACTGGAAACACCATATATTTT.

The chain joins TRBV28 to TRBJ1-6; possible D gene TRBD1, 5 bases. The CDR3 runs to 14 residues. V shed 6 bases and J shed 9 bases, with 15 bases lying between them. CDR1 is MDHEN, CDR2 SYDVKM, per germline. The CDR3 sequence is CASRPRGEGSPLHF. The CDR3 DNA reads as TGTGCCAGCAGGCCCCGGGGGGAGGGTTCACCCCTCCACTTT.

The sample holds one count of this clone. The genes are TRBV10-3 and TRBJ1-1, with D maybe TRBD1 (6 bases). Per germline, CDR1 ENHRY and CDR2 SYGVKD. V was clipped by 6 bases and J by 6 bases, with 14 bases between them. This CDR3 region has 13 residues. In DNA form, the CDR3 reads TGTGCCATCAGCGAGATAGGGGGGGCTGAAGCTTTCTTT. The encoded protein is CAISEIGGAEAFF.

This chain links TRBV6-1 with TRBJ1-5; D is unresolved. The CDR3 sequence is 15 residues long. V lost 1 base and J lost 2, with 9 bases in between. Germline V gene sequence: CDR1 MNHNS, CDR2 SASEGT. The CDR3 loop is CASSEEFLGNQPQHF. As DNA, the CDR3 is TGTGCCAGCAGTGAAGAGTTCCTGGGCAATCAGCCCCAGCATTTT.

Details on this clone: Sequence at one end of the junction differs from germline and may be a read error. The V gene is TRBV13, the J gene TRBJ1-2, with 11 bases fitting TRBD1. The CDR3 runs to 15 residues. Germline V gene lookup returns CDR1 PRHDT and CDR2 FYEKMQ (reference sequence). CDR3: CASSLADRGHYGYTF. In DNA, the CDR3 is TGTGCCAGCAGTTTAGCGGACAGGGGGCACTATGGCTACACCTTC.

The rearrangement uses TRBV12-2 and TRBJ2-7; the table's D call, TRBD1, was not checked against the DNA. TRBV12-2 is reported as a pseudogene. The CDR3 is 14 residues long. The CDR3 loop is CASRSQGARGEQYF. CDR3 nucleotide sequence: TGTGCAAGTCGCTCGCAAGGGGCAAGGGGCGAGCAGTACTTC.

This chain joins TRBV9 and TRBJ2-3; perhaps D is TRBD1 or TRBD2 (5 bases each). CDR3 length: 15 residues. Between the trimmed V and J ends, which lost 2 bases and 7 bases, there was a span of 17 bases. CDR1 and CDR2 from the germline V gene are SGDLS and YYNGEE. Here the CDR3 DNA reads TGTGCCAGCAGCGTTCCCTCCGGGACCACGAATACGCAGTATTTT. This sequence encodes CASSVPSGTTNTQYF.

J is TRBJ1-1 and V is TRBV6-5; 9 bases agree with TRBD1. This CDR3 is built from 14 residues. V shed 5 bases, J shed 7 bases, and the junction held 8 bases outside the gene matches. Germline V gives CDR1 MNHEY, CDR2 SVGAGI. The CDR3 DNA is TGTGCCAGCAGTCCGCCCTCGGACAGGGGTGAAGCTTTCTTT. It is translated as CASSPPSDRGEAFF.

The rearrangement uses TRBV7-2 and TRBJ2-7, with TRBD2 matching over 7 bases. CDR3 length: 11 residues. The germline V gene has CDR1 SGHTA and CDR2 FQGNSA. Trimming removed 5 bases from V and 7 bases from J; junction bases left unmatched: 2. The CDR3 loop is CASSQGGEQYF. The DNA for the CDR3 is TGTGCCAGCAGCCAGGGAGGGGAGCAGTACTTC.